This paragraph covers one T cell receptor beta chain sequence. V was pared by 2 bases and J by 1 base, with 8 bases of the junction left unmatched. CDR1 and CDR2 from the germline V gene are LNHDA and SQIVND (reference sequence). The CDR3 runs 16 residues. The data derive from a study of shared T cell receptors in the human thymus. TCRdb's copy holds only in-frame clones and misses some; the assay was immunoSEQ multiplex PCR. The table includes roughly 550,000 clones, 75% to 80% detected once. The same data also contributed to another study, on human thymus T cells. That report adds: Related work found strong thymic repertoire overlap between unrelated individuals.

The sequence was collected from a boy under two years old with a congenital heart defect. Material: thymocytes. J is TRBJ2-7 and V is TRBV19, with 7 bases that match TRBD2. CDR3 in DNA: TGTGCCAGTAGTATAAGAGGCACTAGCGCTTCCTACGAGCAGTACTTC. Translating it yields CASSIRGTSASYEQYF. The full variable domain, rest sourced from reference TRBV19 and TRBJ2-7, is DGGITQSPKYLFRKEGQNVTLSCEQNLNHDAMYWYRQDPGQGLRLIYYSQIVNDFQKGDIAEGYSVSREKKESFPLTVTSAQKNPTAFYLCASSIRGTSASYEQYFGPGTRLTVT.